The source of this T cell receptor (beta chain) is a study of monozygotic twins with inflammatory bowel disease. Collection yielded 2.5 to 3 ml of blood per donor. TCRdb reprocessed the 5' RACE reads, with one entry per CDR3 protein and no DNA. The data include about 300,000 distinct CDR3 sequences; the top ten clones carry over 5.5%. The V gene's germline CDR1 is ENHRY and CDR2 SYGVKD. This CDR3 is 13 amino acids long. This TCR derives from a human donor with ulcerative colitis or Crohn's disease, or a healthy co-twin of an affected twin (not recorded which). The V call is TRBV10-3, the J call TRBJ1-2; without DNA, the TCRdb call of TRBD1 cannot be checked. The source material was blood. This CDR3 is CAISEGTGYGYTF.